The clone carrying this T cell receptor (beta chain) was observed a handful of times. No antigen is known for it. The data are from a study of cytomegalovirus exposure and HLA in healthy donors. Broader study findings: There were a few CMV-associated chains whose specificity for CMV antigens was confirmed in vitro. A later analysis associated under 20,000 TCR beta sequences with HLA alleles at a 0.05 false discovery rate. Segments of the TCR beta V type were, in most cases, productive about 87% or about 30% of the time in an earlier analysis. A further, later analysis showed that HLA-associated TCR beta chains (compared with equally common others) were more clonally expanded.

The PCR ran on 60 Vbeta and 13 Jbeta primers. Profiled with immunoSEQ multiplex PCR; TCRdb holds only in-frame clones, not every one. Of 100,000 to 150,000 clones listed, around three quarters are singletons. The clonotype originates from a woman aged 55-75 years in good health and CMV-seropositive. The sequenced sample consisted of PBMCs.

CDR3 amino acids: CASSQDRSYSYEQYF. CDR3 DNA sequence: TGTGCCAGCAGCCAGGACAGGAGCTACTCCTACGAGCAGTACTTC. The chain has TRBV5-8 and TRBJ2-7, with TRBD1 matching 7 bases. Unmatched junction bases numbered 7, after V lost 4 bases and J lost 0 bases. Germline V gene lookup returns CDR1 SGHTS and CDR2 YDEGEE. This CDR3 spans 15 amino acids.